These T cell receptor beta chains were read from a single sample in a study of identical twins. Via MiXCR, TCRdb re-called the 5' RACE reads, giving one row per CDR3 protein. The sample records about 190,000 distinct CDR3 sequences, 15% to 20% being singletons. In addition, the sample was reused for a study of T cells expressing NK-cell markers.

Sequencing was performed on CD8+ T cells sorted from blood. The receptors here all came from a woman aged 18 to 35 in good health. Each CDR3 is given with its conserved first and last residue. D genes are given only for firm matches. Clone size is given for some rows only: seen once, a few or many times, or a class if the clone is expanded.

>many|-|TRBV12-3/TRBV12-4|TRBJ1-5
CASSGGGGNQPQHF
TGTGCCAGCTCCGGCGGGGGAGGCAATCAGCCCCAGCATTTT
>-|TRBD1|TRBV7-9|TRBJ2-3
CASSLRDRGEDTQYF
TGTGCCAGCAGCTTAAGGGACAGGGGGGAAGATACGCAGTATTTT
>few|-|TRBV7-9|TRBJ2-7
CASSGAPREQYF
TGTGCCAGTAGTGGGGCTCCCCGCGAGCAGTACTTC
>few|-|TRBV6-2/TRBV6-3|TRBJ2-3
CASSYPIEPGELDSTDTQYF
TGTGCCAGCAGTTACCCCATCGAACCAGGGGAGCTCGATAGCACAGATACGCAGTATTTT
>-|TRBD2|TRBV12-3/TRBV12-4|TRBJ2-1
CASSSSASGNNEQFF
TGTGCCAGCAGTTCATCGGCTAGCGGGAACAATGAGCAGTTCTTC
>many|-|TRBV29-1|TRBJ1-1
CSADGLFTEAFF
TGCAGCGCCGATGGGCTGTTCACTGAAGCTTTCTTT
>few|-|TRBV9|TRBJ2-1
CASSVGHEQFF
TGTGCCAGCAGCGTAGGACACGAGCAGTTCTTC
>many|-|TRBV12-3/TRBV12-4|TRBJ2-2
CASAVGGELFF
TGTGCCAGCGCCGTTGGCGGGGAGCTGTTTTTT
>few|-|TRBV4-2|TRBJ2-1
CASSQGRTEQFF
TGTGCCAGCAGCCAAGGGCGGACGGAGCAGTTCTTC
>-|TRBD2|TRBV20-1|TRBJ2-1
CSATPSGGVDEQFF
TGCAGTGCTACCCCTAGCGGAGGGGTCGATGAGCAGTTCTTC
>few|-|TRBV7-9|TRBJ1-4
CASSLGFGSGANEKLFF
TGTGCCAGCAGCTTAGGATTCGGCTCCGGGGCTAATGAAAAACTGTTTTTT